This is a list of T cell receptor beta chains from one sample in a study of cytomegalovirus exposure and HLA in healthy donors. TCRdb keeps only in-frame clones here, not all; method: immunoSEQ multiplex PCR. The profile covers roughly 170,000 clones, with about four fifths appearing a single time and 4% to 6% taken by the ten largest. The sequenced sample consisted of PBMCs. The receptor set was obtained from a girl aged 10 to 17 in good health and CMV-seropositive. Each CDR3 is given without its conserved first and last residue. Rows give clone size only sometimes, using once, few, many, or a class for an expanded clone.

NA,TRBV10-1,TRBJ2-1,ASSGGGEQF
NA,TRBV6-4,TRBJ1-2,ASSDFEGRGYT
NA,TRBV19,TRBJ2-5,ASSITPLGAETQY
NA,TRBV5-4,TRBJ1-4,ASSEGLPNEKLF
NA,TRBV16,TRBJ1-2,ASSQSWGDYGYT
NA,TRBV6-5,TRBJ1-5,ASSYSSYQPQH
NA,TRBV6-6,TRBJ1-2,ASSYSPGPDYGYT
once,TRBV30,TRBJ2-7,AWSGPLSSYEQY
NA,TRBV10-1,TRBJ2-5,ASSESTGFGQETQY
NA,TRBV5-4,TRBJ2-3,ASSLFKSVQLTDTQY
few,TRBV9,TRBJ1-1,ASSPRDRDWTEAF
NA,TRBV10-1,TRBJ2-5,ASSEGLAGGETQY
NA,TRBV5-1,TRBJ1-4,ASKTGGTNEKLF
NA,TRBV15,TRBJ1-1,ATSTTGGSTEAF
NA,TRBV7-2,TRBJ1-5,ASSLGATDNQPQH
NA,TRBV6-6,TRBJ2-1,ASSAVETGNNEQF